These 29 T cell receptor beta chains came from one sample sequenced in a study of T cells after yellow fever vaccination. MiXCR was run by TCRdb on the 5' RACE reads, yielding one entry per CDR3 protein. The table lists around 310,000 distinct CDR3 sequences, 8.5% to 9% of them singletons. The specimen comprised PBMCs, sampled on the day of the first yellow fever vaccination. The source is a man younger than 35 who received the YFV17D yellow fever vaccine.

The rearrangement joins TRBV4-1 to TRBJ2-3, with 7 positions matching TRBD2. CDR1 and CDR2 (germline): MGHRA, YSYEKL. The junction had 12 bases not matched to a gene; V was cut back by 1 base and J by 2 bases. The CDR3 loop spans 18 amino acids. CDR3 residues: CASSQGEGSGLPTDTQYF. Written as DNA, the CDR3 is TGCGCCAGCAGCCAAGGGGAGGGGAGCGGGCTTCCCACAGATACGCAGTATTTT.

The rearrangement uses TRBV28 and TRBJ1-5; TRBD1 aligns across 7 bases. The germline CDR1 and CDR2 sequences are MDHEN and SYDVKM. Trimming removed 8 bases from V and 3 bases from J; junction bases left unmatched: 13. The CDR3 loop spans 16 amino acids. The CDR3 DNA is TGTGCCAGCGGCAGACAGGGCCAGTCCCTCAATCAGCCCCAGCATTTT. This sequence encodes CASGRQGQSLNQPQHF.

CDR3 protein: CRDRGDRQGETQYF. CDR3 sequence (DNA): TGCAGAGATCGCGGGGACAGGCAAGGGGAGACCCAGTACTTC. This rearrangement joins TRBV20-1 to TRBJ2-5; 8 bases map to TRBD1. Germline values: CDR1 DFQATT, CDR2 SNEGSKA (reference sequence). The CDR3 totals 14 residues.

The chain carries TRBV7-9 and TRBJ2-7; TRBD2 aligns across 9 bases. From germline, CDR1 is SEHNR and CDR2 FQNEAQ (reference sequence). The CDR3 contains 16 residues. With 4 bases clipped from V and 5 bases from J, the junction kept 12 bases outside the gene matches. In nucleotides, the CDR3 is TGTGCCAGCAGCTACCAGCTAGCGGGGACCCCCCACGAGCAGTACTTC. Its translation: CASSYQLAGTPHEQYF.

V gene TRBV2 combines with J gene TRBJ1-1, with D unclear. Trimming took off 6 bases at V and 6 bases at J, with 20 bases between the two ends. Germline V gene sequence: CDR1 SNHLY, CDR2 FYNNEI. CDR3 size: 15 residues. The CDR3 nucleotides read TGTGCCAGCAGAGGAGGGAGCGGGCTAAGAGCTGAAGCTTTCTTT. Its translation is CASRGGSGLRAEAFF.

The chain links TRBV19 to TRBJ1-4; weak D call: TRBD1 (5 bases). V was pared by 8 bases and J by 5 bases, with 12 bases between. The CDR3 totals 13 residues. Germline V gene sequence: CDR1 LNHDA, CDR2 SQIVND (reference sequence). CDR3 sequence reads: CASRFWGNEKLFF. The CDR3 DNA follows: TGTGCCAGTCGATTTTGGGGCAATGAAAAACTGTTTTTT. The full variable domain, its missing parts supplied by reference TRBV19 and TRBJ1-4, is DGGITQSPKYLFRKEGQNVTLSCEQNLNHDAMYWYRQDPGQGLRLIYYSQIVNDFQKGDIAEGYSVSREKKESFPLTVTSAQKNPTAFYLCASRFWGNEKLFFGSGTQLSVL.

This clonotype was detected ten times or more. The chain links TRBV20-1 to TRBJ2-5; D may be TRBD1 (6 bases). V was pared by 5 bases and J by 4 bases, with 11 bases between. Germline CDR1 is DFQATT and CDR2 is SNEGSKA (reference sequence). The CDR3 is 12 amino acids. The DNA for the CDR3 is TGCAGTGCTTTTCCAGGGGCAGAGACCCAGTACTTC. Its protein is CSAFPGAETQYF.

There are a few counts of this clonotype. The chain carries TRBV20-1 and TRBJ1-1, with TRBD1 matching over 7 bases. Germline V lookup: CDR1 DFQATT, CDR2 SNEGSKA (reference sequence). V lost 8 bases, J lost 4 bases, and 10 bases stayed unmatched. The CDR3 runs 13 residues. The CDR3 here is CSSEQGWVTEAFF. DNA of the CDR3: TGCAGTTCCGAACAGGGGTGGGTCACTGAAGCTTTCTTT.

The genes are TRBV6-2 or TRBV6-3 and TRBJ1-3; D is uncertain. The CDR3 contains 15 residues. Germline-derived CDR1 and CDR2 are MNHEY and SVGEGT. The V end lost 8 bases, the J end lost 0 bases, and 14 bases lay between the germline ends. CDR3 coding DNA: TGTGCCAGCGGTCAGAGCCGAAACTCTGGAAACACCATATATTTT. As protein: CASGQSRNSGNTIYF.

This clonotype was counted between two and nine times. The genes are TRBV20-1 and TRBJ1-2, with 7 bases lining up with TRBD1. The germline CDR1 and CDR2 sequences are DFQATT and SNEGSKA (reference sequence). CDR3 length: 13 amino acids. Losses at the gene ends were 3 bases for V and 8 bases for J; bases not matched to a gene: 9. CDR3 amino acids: CSASGTASLGYTF. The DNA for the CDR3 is TGCAGTGCTAGTGGGACAGCCAGCCTCGGCTACACCTTC.

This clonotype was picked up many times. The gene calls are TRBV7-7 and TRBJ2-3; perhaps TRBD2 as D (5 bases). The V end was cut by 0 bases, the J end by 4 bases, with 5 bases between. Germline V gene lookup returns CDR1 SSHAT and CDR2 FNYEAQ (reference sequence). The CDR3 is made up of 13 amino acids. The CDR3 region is CASSLAEADTQYF. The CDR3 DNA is TGTGCCAGCAGCTTAGCGGAGGCAGATACGCAGTATTTT.

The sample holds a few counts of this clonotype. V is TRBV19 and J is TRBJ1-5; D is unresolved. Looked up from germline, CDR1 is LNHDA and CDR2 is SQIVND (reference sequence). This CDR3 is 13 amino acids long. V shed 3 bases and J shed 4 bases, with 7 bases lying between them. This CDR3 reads CASSMASNQPQHF. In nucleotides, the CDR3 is TGTGCCAGTAGTATGGCCAGTAATCAGCCCCAGCATTTT. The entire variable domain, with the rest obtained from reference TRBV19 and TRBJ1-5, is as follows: DGGITQSPKYLFRKEGQNVTLSCEQNLNHDAMYWYRQDPGQGLRLIYYSQIVNDFQKGDIAEGYSVSREKKESFPLTVTSAQKNPTAFYLCASSMASNQPQHFGDGTRLSIL.

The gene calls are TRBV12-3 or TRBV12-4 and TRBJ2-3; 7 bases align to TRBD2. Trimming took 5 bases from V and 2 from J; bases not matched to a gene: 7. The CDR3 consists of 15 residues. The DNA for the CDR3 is TGTGCCAGCAGTACACAGCGGGGAATCACAGATACGCAGTATTTT. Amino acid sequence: CASSTQRGITDTQYF.

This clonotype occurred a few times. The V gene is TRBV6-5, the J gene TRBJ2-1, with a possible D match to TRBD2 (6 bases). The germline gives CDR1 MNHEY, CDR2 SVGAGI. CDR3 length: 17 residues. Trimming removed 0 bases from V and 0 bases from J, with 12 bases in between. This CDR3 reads CASSYSFGGDSYNEQFF. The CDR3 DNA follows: TGTGCCAGCAGTTACTCGTTCGGGGGAGACTCCTACAATGAGCAGTTCTTC.

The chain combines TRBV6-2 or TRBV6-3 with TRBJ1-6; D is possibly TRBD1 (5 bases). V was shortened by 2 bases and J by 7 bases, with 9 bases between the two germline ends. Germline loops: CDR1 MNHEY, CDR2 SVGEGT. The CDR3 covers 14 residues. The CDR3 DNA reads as TGTGCCAGCAGTTACGGGGGACGGAATTCACCCCTCCACTTT. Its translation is CASSYGGRNSPLHF.

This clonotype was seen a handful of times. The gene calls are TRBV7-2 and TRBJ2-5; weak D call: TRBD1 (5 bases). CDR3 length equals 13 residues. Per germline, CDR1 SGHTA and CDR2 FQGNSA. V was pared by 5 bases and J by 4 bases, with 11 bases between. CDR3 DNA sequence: TGTGCCAGCAGCAATGGCCAGGGAGAGACCCAGTACTTC. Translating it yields CASSNGQGETQYF.

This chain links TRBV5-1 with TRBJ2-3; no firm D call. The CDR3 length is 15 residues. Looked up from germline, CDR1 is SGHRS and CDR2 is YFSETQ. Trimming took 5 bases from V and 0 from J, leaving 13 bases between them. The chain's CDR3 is CASRTRVSSTDTQYF. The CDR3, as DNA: TGCGCCAGCAGAACAAGGGTGTCTAGCACAGATACGCAGTATTTT. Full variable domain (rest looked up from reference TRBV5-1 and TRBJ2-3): KAGVTQTPRYLIKTRGQQVTLSCSPISGHRSVSWYQQTPGQGLQFLFEYFSETQRNKGNFPGRFSGRQFSNSRSEMNVSTLELGDSALYLCASRTRVSSTDTQYFGPGTRLTVL.

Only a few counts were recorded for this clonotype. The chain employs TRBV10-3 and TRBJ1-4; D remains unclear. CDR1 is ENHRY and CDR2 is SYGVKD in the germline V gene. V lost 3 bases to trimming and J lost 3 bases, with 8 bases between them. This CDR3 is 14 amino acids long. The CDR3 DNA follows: TGTGCCATCAGTGATCAGGCGTCTAATGAAAAACTGTTTTTT. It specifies CAISDQASNEKLFF.

CDR3 coding DNA: TGTGCCAGCAGCCTTTTTAGCGGGGGGGACAATGAGCAGTTCTTC. As protein: CASSLFSGGDNEQFF. The chain recombines TRBV3-1 with TRBJ2-1; 11 bases fit TRBD2. The germline V gene encodes CDR1 LGHDT and CDR2 YNNKEL (reference sequence). The CDR3 runs 15 residues. V lost 4 bases and J lost 5; bases outside the gene matches: 4.

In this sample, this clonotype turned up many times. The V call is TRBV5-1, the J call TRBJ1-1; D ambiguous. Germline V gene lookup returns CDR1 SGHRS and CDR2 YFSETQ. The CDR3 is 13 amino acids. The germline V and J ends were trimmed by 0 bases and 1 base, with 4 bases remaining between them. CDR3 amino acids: CASSLVTNTEAFF. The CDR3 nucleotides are TGCGCCAGCAGCTTGGTTACGAACACTGAAGCTTTCTTT.

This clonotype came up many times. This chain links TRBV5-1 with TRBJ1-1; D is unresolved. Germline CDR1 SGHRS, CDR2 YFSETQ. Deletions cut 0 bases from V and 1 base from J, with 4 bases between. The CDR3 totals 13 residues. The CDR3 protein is CASSLEGNTEAFF. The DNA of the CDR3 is TGCGCCAGCAGCTTGGAGGGGAACACTGAAGCTTTCTTT.

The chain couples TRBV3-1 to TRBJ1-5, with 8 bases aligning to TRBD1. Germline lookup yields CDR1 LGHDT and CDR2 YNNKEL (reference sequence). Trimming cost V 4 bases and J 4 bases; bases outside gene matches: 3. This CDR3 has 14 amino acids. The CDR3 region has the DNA TGTGCCAGCAGCCCCCGGGACAGGAATCAGCCCCAGCATTTT. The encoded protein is CASSPRDRNQPQHF.

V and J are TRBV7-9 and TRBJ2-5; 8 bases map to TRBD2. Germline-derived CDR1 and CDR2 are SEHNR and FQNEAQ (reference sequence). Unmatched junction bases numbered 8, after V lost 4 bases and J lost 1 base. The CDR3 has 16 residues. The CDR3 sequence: CASSYPAGAFQETQYF. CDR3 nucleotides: TGTGCCAGCAGCTACCCAGCGGGGGCTTTCCAAGAGACCCAGTACTTC.

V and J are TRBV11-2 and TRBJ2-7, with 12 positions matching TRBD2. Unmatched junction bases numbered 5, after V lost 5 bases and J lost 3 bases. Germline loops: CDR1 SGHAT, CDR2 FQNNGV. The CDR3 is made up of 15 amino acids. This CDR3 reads CASSELAGGRYEQYF. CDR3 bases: TGTGCCAGCAGCGAACTAGCGGGGGGTCGCTACGAGCAGTACTTC.

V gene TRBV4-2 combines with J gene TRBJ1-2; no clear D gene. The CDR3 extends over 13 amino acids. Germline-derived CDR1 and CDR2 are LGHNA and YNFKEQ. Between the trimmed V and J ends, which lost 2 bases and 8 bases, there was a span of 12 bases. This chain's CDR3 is CASSQTQVGGYTF. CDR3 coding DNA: TGTGCCAGCAGCCAAACTCAGGTGGGCGGCTACACCTTC.

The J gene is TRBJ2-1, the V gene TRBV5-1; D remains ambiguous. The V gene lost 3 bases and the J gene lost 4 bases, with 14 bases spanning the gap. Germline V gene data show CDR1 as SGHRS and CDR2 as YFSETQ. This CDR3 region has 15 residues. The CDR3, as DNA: TGCGCCAGCAGCTGGCAGAGGACGGATTACAATGAGCAGTTCTTC. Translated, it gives CASSWQRTDYNEQFF.

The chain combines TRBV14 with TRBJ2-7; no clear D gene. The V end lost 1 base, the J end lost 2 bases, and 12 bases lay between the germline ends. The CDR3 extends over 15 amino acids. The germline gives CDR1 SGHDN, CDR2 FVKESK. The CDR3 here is CASSQVARSPYEQYF. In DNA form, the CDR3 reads TGTGCCAGCAGCCAAGTAGCTCGATCCCCCTACGAGCAGTACTTC.

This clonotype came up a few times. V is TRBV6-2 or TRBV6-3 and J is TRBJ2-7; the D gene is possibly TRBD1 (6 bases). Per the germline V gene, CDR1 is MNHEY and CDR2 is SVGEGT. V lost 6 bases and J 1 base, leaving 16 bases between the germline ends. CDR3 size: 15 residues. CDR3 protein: CASSWGPDGSYEQYV. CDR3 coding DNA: TGTGCCAGCAGCTGGGGGCCGGACGGGTCCTACGAGCAGTACGTC.

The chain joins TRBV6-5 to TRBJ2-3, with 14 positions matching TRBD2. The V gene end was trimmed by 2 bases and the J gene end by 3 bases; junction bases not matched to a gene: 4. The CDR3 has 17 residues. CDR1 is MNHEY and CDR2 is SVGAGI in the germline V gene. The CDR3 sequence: CASSYVGLAGGTDTQYF. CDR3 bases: TGTGCCAGCAGTTACGTAGGACTAGCGGGAGGTACAGATACGCAGTATTTT.